This T cell receptor (beta chain) appears in the sequencing data of a study of blood T cell repertoires in COVID-19. About the study: PBMCs, B-cell-depleted T cells, or T cells provided the cDNA or gDNA that made up the material.

Sequencing used immunoSEQ multiplex PCR; TCRdb keeps in-frame clones, though not all of them. The table includes about 230,000 clones, around 88% detected once. Germline V gene lookup returns CDR1 KGHSH and CDR2 LQKENI. The CDR3 has 17 residues. Losses at the gene ends were 2 bases for V and 1 base for J; bases not matched to a gene: 2. The sample comprised PBMCs or T cells enriched from blood (not recorded which). The chain carries TRBV18 and TRBJ1-6; 10 bases agree with TRBD1. The receptor was isolated from a woman aged 40 to 50 with acute COVID-19. CDR3 bases: TGTGCCAGCTCACCAGTGGACAGGGGGTCCTATAATTCACCCCTCCACTTT. It encodes CASSPVDRGSYNSPLHF.